This T cell receptor (beta chain) is drawn from a study of blood T cell repertoires in COVID-19. Study background: Whether acute or convalescent, the COVID-19 samples came from the United States, Italy and Spain. Nucleic acid was either cDNA or gDNA, and it came from T cells, B-cell-depleted T cells, or PBMCs.

The length of the CDR3 is 16 residues. V trimming: 4 bases; J trimming: 2 bases; junction bases outside the gene matches: 3. Germline V gene sequence: CDR1 SGHAT, CDR2 FQNNGV. Original processing methods: Estimates of nucleated cell counts were drawn from the amplification of reference gene primers. Profiling relied on immunoSEQ multiplex PCR, and the TCRdb table lists in-frame clones only, not all of them. The DNA was the basis for D and trimming; V, J and clone size are from that table. The sample has some 150,000 clones; roughly nine tenths are singletons. The clonotype comes from a man aged 55 to 70 with acute or convalescent COVID-19. V usage is TRBV11-2 and J usage is TRBJ1-3; 12 positions match TRBD1. Sequencing was done on a sample of peripheral blood. The CDR3 spells CASSWRDRGPGNTIYF. CDR3 nucleotide sequence: TGTGCCAGCAGCTGGCGGGACAGGGGGCCTGGAAACACCATATATTTT.